The TCR beta chain described here comes from a study of T-cell memory formation after mild COVID-19. The V and J ends lost 0 bases and 1 base respectively, with 9 bases between them. Germline values: CDR1 KGHSH, CDR2 LQKENI. This CDR3 region has 15 residues. TCRdb independently ran MiXCR on the 5' RACE reads; one entry per CDR3 protein. The profile shows about 290,000 distinct CDR3 sequences, roughly 18% of them singletons. This chain uses TRBV18 with TRBJ2-5; D remains unclear. The source is a man aged 18 to 30 who had mild COVID-19 (a few samples of this study predate the infection). Cell type and time point are not known. Input material: PBMCs or a T cell subset sorted from them (not recorded which). CDR3 sequence: CASSPPFMFQETQYF. The CDR3 DNA follows: TGTGCCAGCTCACCACCGTTTATGTTCCAAGAGACCCAGTACTTC. The entire variable domain, with the rest obtained from reference TRBV18 and TRBJ2-5, is as follows: NAGVMQNPRHLVRRRGQEARLRCSPMKGHSHVYWYRQLPEEGLKFMVYLQKENIIDESGMPKERFSAEFPKEGPSILRIQQVVRGDSAAYFCASSPPFMFQETQYFGPGTRLLVL.